This TCR beta chain was observed in a study of shared clonotypes between healthy human individuals. Study observations and caveats: Only blood was sampled, and tissue TCR repertoires likely differ from blood ones.

Assay execution took place at the deep level. Profiling relied on immunoSEQ multiplex PCR, and the TCRdb table lists in-frame clones only, not all of them. Of 2 million to 3 million clones listed, around nine tenths were seen once; the top ten hold about 0.13%. About this clone: No antigen is known for it.

This CDR3 has 14 amino acids. The germline V gene has CDR1 SGDLS and CDR2 YYNGEE. The V end lost 3 bases, the J end lost 9 bases, and 15 bases lay between the germline ends. The sequence derives from a man aged 18 to 35 in good health. The sample comprised naive CD4+ T cells sorted from blood. Indicated subset: CD45RA+ positively selected. This rearrangement joins TRBV9 to TRBJ1-4, with D unresolved. DNA for the CDR3: TGTGCCAGCAGCGGGACGGAATCTCTCCAAAAACTGTTTTTT. As protein: CASSGTESLQKLFF.